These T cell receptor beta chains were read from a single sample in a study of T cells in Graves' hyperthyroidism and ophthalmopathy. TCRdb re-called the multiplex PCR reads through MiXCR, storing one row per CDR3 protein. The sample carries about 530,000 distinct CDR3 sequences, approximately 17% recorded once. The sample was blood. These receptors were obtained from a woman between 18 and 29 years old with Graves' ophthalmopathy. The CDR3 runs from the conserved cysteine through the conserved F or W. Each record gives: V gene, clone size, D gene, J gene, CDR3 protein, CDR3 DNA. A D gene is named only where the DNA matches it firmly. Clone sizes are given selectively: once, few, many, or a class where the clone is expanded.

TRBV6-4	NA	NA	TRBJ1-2	CASSDSGGGYTF	TGTGCCAGCAGTGACTCTGGGGGGGGCTACACCTTC
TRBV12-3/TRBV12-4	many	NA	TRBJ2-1	CASSYSGGRGNEQFF	TGTGCCAGCAGTTATTCCGGGGGTCGGGGTAATGAGCAGTTCTTC
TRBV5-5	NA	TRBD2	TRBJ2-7	CASSLVAGGHYEQYF	TGTGCCAGCAGCTTGGTGGCGGGGGGGCACTACGAGCAGTACTTC
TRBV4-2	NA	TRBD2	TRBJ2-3	CASSQASGDTDTQYF	TGTGCCAGCAGCCAAGCTAGCGGGGACACAGATACGCAGTATTTT
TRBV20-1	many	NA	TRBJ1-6	CSARDDRPLNSPLHF	TGCAGTGCTAGAGACGACAGACCCCTCAATTCACCCCTCCACTTT
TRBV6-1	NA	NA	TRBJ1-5	CASSRSSTGPQHF	TGTGCCAGCAGCAGGTCTTCAACTGGACCCCAGCATTTT
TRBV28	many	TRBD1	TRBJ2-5	CASTQTQGAIQETQYF	TGTGCCAGCACCCAAACACAGGGGGCAATCCAAGAGACCCAGTACTTC
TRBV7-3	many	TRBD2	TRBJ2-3	CASSLSLTSGTPDTQYF	TGTGCCAGCAGCTTATCACTGACTAGCGGGACGCCAGATACGCAGTATTTT
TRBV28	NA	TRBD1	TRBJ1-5	CASSKRQGQGQPQHF	TGTGCCAGCAGCAAAAGACAGGGACAGGGTCAGCCCCAGCATTTT
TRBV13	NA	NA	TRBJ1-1	CASSLEQDYEAFF	TGTGCCAGCAGCTTGGAACAGGATTATGAAGCTTTCTTT
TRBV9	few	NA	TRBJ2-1	CASRPGSSYNEQFF	TGTGCCAGCAGGCCGGGGAGCTCCTACAATGAGCAGTTCTTC
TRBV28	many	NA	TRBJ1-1	CASSFGGPTTEAFF	TGTGCCAGCAGTTTTGGAGGGCCCACCACTGAAGCTTTCTTT
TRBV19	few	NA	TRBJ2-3	CASSILGGRTDTQYF	TGTGCCAGTAGTATACTGGGCGGTCGCACAGATACGCAGTATTTT
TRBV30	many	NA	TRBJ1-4	CAWSVSQDGKLFF	TGTGCCTGGAGTGTATCTCAAGACGGAAAACTGTTTTTT
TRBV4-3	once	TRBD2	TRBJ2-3	CASSTRTSGPTDTQYF	TGCGCCAGCAGCACCCGGACTAGCGGCCCCACAGATACGCAGTATTTT
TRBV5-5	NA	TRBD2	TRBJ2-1	CASSLELAGDRDEQFF	TGTGCCAGCAGCTTGGAGTTAGCGGGGGATAGGGATGAGCAGTTCTTC
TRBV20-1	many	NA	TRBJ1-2	CSASRRSGNYGYTF	TGCAGTGCTAGTCGAAGGTCTGGAAACTATGGCTACACCTTC
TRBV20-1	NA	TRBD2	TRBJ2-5	CSAPSGGAGGPGETQYF	TGCAGTGCCCCCTCGGGAGGAGCGGGGGGGCCGGGGGAGACCCAGTACTTC
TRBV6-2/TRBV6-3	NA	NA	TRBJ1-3	CASSLTGHSGNTIYF	TGTGCCAGCAGTTTGACAGGACACTCTGGAAACACCATATATTTT
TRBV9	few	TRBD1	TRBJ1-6	CASNSDGTVDNSPLHF	TGTGCCAGCAACAGCGACGGGACAGTAGATAATTCACCCCTCCACTTT
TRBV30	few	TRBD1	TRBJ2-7	CAWSTGTGGYEQYF	TGTGCCTGGAGTACCGGGACAGGGGGCTACGAGCAGTACTTC
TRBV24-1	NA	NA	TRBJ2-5	CATAGRGAPRSTQYF	TGTGCCACCGCTGGACGGGGAGCTCCAAGGTCGACCCAGTACTTC
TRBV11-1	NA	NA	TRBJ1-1	CASSLGAGPSMNTEAFF	TGTGCCAGCAGCTTGGGGGCAGGGCCTAGCATGAACACTGAAGCTTTCTTT
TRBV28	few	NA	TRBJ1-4	CASSPGLLGGRNEKLFF	TGTGCCAGCAGTCCTGGGTTATTGGGAGGGCGCAATGAAAAACTGTTTTTT
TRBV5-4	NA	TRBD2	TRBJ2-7	CASSPTSGGITYEQYF	TGTGCCAGCAGCCCGACTAGCGGGGGGATTACCTACGAGCAGTACTTC